Sequencing of this T cell receptor beta chain was carried out in a study of T cells in Graves' hyperthyroidism and ophthalmopathy (dated by TCRdb to the late 2010s). In terms of the full investigation: Peripheral blood was collected at initial diagnosis, before any treatment. A discovery cohort of about a hundred patients, 43 with Graves' ophthalmopathy and roughly 59 with stable Graves' hyperthyroidism, was used to find distinguishing TCR V-J signatures. Whether ophthalmopathy could be predicted prospectively was tested in an independent validation cohort made up of about 20 hyperthyroidism patients plus 17 patients who later progressed to ophthalmopathy. The roughly 91 discovery patients were randomly split 7:3 into training and test sets. In addition, the study compared T-cell repertoires in thyroid tissue and in blood from five or six Graves' hyperthyroidism patients. After sampling, hyperthyroidism patients received methimazole starting at 30 mg daily, and ophthalmopathy patients received high-dose intravenous methylprednisolone. The paper reports TCR Vbeta CDR3 sequencing of about 140 peripheral blood samples: approximately 43 ophthalmopathy, some 80 hyperthyroidism and around 17 progressor patients.

In the ophthalmopathy patients, disease was moderately to severely active, with a Clinical Activity Score of 3 or more, a NOSPECS grade of 4 or more, and a duration of less than 3 months. Exclusion was applied to patients with uncontrolled infections, other autoimmune diseases, pregnancy or lactation. Diagnoses relied on clinical symptoms, serum thyroxine and TRAb, thyroid ultrasound and orbital computed tomography. PBMCs were separated from over 9 ml of fresh peripheral blood using Ficoll-Paque density gradient centrifugation. Total RNA was extracted with Trizol reagent, and quality was checked on an Agilent 2100 Bioanalyzer. The TCR beta CDR3 regions were amplified from RNA transcripts. The TCR CDR3 was subjected to a first round of RT-PCR using the HTBI primer set and the Qiagen OneStep RT-PCR kit. Libraries were constructed in a second round of multiplex PCR, after which size selection and purification were performed. Paired-end sequencing of the libraries was performed with 100 bp reads on an Illumina HiSeq2000. Per the original workflow: SOAPnuke was used to process the raw data, throwing out any read that contained adapters or uncalled bases, had a mean Phred below 15, or lacked an exact constant-primer or identifier match. High-quality paired reads were merged with COPE v1.2.5, and unique nucleotide sequences were defined as clonotypes. MiTCR v1.1 was used to align the clonotypes against IMGT TRBV, TRBD and TRBJ reference segments. The analysis included only V-J combinations with a frequency above 0.0001, which together covered around 99% of the repertoires. A TCS score was defined as the ratio of F50 (clonal expansion) to E x V (chaos), with BLOSUM62-based TCRdist applied between CDR3 peptides within each V-J. Welch's t-statistics and random forest reduced fewer than 550 V-J features to 13, which were used in a naive Bayes classifier (R e1071). TCRdb took the public reads, trimmed them with fastp at Q25, ran MiXCR for clone calling and kept in-frame beta chains. A single entry per CDR3 protein holds the most common genes and DNA from its merged rows. The V and J calls and clone size come from TCRdb's table, not from the authors' own analysis. This sample is represented by hundreds of thousands of distinct CDR3 sequences; approximately 14% of them were singletons. The ten largest clones represent 9.5% to 15% of the sample.

The paper's findings and limits, for the study overall: During validation, the model predicted progression to ophthalmopathy a median of approximately six months ahead of onset, with around 70% sensitivity and under 85% specificity. Most expanded thyroid clonotypes (frequency above 0.001) were also detected in blood, suggesting blood repertoires may reflect thyroid immune responses. In cross-validation, a model built on a 13 V-J signature told ophthalmopathy apart from stable hyperthyroidism with under 90% sensitivity and approximately 81% specificity, and in testing the same model reached 80%/75%. Sample size was not statistically predetermined, and investigators were not blinded to group allocation.

In regard to this clonotype: Its antigen target is currently unknown. Qualities for individual bases were not recorded, and no much larger clone is one base off.

The material sequenced was blood. The sequence came from a woman aged 50 to 60 with Graves' ophthalmopathy.

The DNA is TGTGCCAGCAGTGAAGGGAGGACGGTCCTGAGGACAGATACGCAGTATTTT. It encodes CASSEGRTVLRTDTQYF. The V and J segments used are TRBV25-1 and TRBJ2-3; the best D guess is TRBD2, with 6 bases matching. V is cut by 2 bases and J by 3 bases, and the space between the germline ends is 18 bases. CDR1 MGHDK and CDR2 SYGVNS were looked up in the germline V gene. There are 17 amino acids in the CDR3, from cysteine to phenylalanine inclusive. CDR3 DNA only is kept here, 51 bases in frame from base 1.